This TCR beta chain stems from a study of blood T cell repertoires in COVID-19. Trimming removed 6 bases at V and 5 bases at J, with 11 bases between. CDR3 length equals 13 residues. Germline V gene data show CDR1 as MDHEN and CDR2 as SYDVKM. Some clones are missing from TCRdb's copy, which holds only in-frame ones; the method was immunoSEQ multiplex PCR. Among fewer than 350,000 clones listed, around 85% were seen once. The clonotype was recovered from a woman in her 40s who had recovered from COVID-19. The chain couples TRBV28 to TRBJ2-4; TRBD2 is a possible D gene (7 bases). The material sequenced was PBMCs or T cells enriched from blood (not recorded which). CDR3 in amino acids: CASRGGTQNIQYF. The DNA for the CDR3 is TGTGCCAGCAGGGGGGGGACACAAAACATTCAGTACTTC.